A single T cell receptor (beta chain) is shown here with its context. Its antigen is not identified. PCR involved 60 Vbeta and 13 Jbeta primers. The protocol was immunoSEQ multiplex PCR, while the TCRdb copy is restricted to in-frame clones and leaves out a portion. In the table there are approximately 220,000 clones, over 80% of which are singletons. The data were taken from a study of cytomegalovirus exposure and HLA in healthy donors. At the level of the study: An early data release held tens of millions of unique TCRs from HLA-typed donors.

General study results and limits: Specificity for CMV antigens was confirmed in vitro for a few of the CMV-associated chains. In presence/absence analyses, roughly uniform sequencing depth across donors was assumed.

Per germline, CDR1 GTSNPN and CDR2 SVGIG (reference sequence). V lost 3 bases and J lost 4, with 23 bases in between. The CDR3 is 17 residues long. This chain joins TRBV30 and TRBJ2-3, with D possibly matching TRBD2 (5 bases). The sequencing input was PBMCs. The sequence was obtained from a boy aged 2-9 years in good health and CMV-seronegative. Written as DNA, the CDR3 is TGTGCCTGGAGCCCCACCTCGGGGAGTGGGTGGGCAGATACGCAGTATTTT. This sequence encodes CAWSPTSGSGWADTQYF.